These T cell receptor beta chains were read from a single sample in a study of B cell selection in AIRE deficiency. TCRdb's copy holds only in-frame clones and misses some; the assay was immunoSEQ multiplex PCR. This sample has tens of thousands of clones, with 95% to 98% found just once. Sequenced: conventional CD4+ T cells sorted from PBMCs. The receptors here all came from a human donor with AIRE deficiency. CDR3s include the opening cysteine and the closing phenylalanine or tryptophan.

j_call v_call cdr3_aa
TRBJ2-7 TRBV6-5 CASSSLTANTYEQYF
TRBJ2-1 TRBV5-1 CASSFRGDSYNEQFF
TRBJ2-3 TRBV19 CASSRTRGGKSTDTQYF
TRBJ2-7 TRBV18 CASSPKAQTYEQYF
TRBJ2-2 TRBV7-9 CASRTVELNTGELFF
TRBJ1-6 TRBV6-5 CASSYGGTAHSPLHF
TRBJ2-7 TRBV6-5 CASSRLAGAYEQYF
TRBJ2-1 TRBV30 CAWSEASGSDEQFF
TRBJ2-5 TRBV6-5 CASSYEGRTGGAQYF
TRBJ1-5 TRBV7-2 CASSLAAGANNQPQHF
TRBJ2-1 TRBV11-3 CASSLGTSGMGPEQFF
TRBJ2-2 TRBV5-1 CASSPPLAGVPGELFF
TRBJ1-4 TRBV19 CASSYRETNEKLFF
TRBJ2-7 TRBV19 CASSPPAGNEQYF
TRBJ2-2 TRBV9 CASSVGAANTGELFF
TRBJ2-1 TRBV11-2 CASSLVPGRGEQFF
TRBJ2-3 TRBV11-2 CASSLVPESTDTQYF
TRBJ2-1 TRBV4-1 CASSQLGLAGAGNEQFF
TRBJ2-1 TRBV7-2 CASSLSSSLGNEQFF
TRBJ1-1 TRBV18 CASSPKGRITEAFF
TRBJ2-5 TRBV14 CASSQDSWVAEETQYF
TRBJ2-1 TRBV10-3 CAINRENYNEQFF
TRBJ2-7 TRBV5-1 CASSATGTSYEQYF
TRBJ2-5 TRBV5-6 CASSLVWGWPQETQYF
TRBJ1-2 TRBV5-8 CASSLGLNYGYTF
TRBJ1-1 TRBV5-1 CASSLVGGAGEAFF
TRBJ2-7 TRBV7-2 CASSYGRSPYF
TRBJ1-5 TRBV12-5 CASGRSGQGIQPQHF
TRBJ2-1 TRBV7-2 CASSSRTGRGQQFF
TRBJ1-2 TRBV10-3 CAISENTYGNYGYTF
TRBJ2-1 TRBV28 CASSLLRDEQFF
TRBJ2-7 TRBV5-1 CASSWGQGHSYEQYF
TRBJ2-1 TRBV18 CASSPLGAANNEQFF
TRBJ1-5 TRBV6-1 CASSEGGQYPNQPQHF
TRBJ2-7 TRBV28 CASSLFASQQGQTYEQYF
TRBJ2-1 TRBV7-9 CASSLKRPQGYTEQFF
TRBJ2-5 TRBV19 CASSKASEARRYF
TRBJ1-1 TRBV28 CASSLAGGGWSNTEAFF
TRBJ1-2 TRBV11-2 CASSQMTGIYGYTF
TRBJ1-1 TRBV28 CASRSTDTEAFF
TRBJ2-7 TRBV2 CASRPDSYEQYF
TRBJ2-3 TRBV27 CASTQPWGAGRETDTQYF
TRBJ1-5 TRBV28 CASGGNQPQHF
TRBJ1-4 TRBV19 CASSYGVRSSEGKLFF
TRBJ2-7 TRBV21-1 CASTPGLTAGVGSYEQYF
TRBJ1-2 TRBV19 CASSVLGTRDGYTF
TRBJ2-1 TRBV6-6 CASSYWDFDSNEQFF
TRBJ2-1 TRBV12-2 CASRQSGYYNEQFF
TRBJ2-7 TRBV29-1 CSVAQGGKQYF
TRBJ2-7 TRBV5-1 CASSRATGSLTYEQYF
TRBJ2-7 TRBV7-8 CASSLAEGTREQYF
TRBJ1-5 TRBV7-2 CASSLYNQPQHF
TRBJ1-2 TRBV11-2 CASSHGPKANYGYTF
TRBJ2-2 TRBV30 CAWSRGLAGLGGELFF
TRBJ2-5 TRBV12-5 CASGPPRSPETQYF
TRBJ1-6 TRBV7-2 CASSSNFSPLHF
TRBJ2-5 TRBV28 CASSGGAAQETQYF
TRBJ2-7 TRBV29-1 CSVIREREQYF
TRBJ1-3 TRBV29-1 CSASHLSSGNTIYF